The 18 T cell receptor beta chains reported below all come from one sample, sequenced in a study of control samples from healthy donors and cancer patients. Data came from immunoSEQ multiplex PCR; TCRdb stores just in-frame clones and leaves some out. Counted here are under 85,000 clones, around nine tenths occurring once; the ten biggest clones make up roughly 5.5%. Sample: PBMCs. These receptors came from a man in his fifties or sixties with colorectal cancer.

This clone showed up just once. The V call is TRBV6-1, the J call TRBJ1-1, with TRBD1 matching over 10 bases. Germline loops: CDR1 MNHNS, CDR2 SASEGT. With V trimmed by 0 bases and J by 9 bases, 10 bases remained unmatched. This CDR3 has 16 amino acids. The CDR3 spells CASSEAAGTGVFQAFF. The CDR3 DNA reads TGTGCCAGCAGTGAAGCCGCCGGGACAGGGGTATTTCAAGCTTTCTTT.

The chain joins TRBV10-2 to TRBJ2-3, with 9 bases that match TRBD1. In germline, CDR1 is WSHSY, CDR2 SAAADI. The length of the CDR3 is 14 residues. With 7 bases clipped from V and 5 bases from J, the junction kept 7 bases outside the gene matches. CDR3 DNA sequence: TGCGCCAGCACCAGGGACAGGGCGGGAGATACGCAGTATTTT. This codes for CASTRDRAGDTQYF.

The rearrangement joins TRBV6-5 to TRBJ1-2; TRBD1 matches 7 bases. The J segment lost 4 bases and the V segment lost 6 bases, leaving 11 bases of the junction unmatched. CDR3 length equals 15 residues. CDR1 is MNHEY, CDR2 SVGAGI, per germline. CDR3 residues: CASRPPEGAGYGYTF. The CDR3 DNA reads TGTGCCAGCAGACCCCCTGAGGGGGCGGGCTATGGCTACACCTTC.

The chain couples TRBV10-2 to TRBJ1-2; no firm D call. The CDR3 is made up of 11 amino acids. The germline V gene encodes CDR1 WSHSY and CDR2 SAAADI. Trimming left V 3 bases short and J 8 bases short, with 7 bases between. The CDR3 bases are TGCGCCAGCAGTGATGGGTGGGGCTACACCTTC. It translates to CASSDGWGYTF.

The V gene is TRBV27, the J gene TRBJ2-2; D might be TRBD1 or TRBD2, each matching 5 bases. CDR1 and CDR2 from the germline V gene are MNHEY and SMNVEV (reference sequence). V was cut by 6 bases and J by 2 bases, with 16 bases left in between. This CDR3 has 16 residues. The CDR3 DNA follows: TGTGCCAGCAGCCTTGGCCCGGGACCCAACACCGGGGAGCTGTTTTTT. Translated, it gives CASSLGPGPNTGELFF.

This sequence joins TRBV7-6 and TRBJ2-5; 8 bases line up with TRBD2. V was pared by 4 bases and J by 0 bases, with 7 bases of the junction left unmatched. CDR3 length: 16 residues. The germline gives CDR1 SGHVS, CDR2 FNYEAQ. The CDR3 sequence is CASSSELAGYQETQYF. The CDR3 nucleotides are TGTGCCAGCAGCTCGGAGTTAGCGGGGTACCAAGAGACCCAGTACTTC.

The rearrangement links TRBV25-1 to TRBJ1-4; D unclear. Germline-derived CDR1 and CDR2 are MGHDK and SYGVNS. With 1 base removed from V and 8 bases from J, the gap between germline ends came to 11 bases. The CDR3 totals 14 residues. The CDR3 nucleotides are TGTGCCAGCAGTGAATTTGGGATTGAGGAAAAACTGTTTTTT. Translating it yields CASSEFGIEEKLFF.

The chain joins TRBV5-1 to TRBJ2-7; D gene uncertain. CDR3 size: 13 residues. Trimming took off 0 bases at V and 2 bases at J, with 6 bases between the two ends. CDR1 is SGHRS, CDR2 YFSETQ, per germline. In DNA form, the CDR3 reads TGCGCCAGCAGCTTGGTTGGTACCTACGAGCAGTACTTC. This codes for CASSLVGTYEQYF.

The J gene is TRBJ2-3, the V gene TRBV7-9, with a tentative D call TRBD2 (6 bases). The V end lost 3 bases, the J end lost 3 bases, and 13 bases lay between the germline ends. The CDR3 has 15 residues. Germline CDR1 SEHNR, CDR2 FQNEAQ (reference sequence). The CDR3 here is CASSLQGLQTDTQYF. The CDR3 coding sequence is TGTGCCAGCAGCTTGCAGGGACTCCAGACAGATACGCAGTATTTT.

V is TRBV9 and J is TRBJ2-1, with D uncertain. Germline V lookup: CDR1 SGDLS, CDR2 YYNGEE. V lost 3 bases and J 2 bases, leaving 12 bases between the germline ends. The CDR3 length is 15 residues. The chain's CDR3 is CASSERQSAYNEQFF. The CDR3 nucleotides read TGTGCCAGCAGCGAACGTCAAAGCGCCTACAATGAGCAGTTCTTC.

CDR3 residues: CASSEGLASGANVLTF. In DNA form, the CDR3 reads TGTGCCAGTAGTGAGGGACTGGCCTCTGGGGCCAACGTCCTGACTTTC. The chain links TRBV19 to TRBJ2-6; tentatively, D is TRBD2 (6 bases). This CDR3 spans 16 amino acids. In germline, CDR1 is LNHDA, CDR2 SQIVND (reference sequence). V lost 5 bases and J lost 0, with 11 bases in between.

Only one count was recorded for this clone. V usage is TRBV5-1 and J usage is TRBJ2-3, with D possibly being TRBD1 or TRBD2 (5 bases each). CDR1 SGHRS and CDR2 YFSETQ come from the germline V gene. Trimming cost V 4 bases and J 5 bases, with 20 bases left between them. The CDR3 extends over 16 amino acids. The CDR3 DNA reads TGCGCCAGCAGCGTTAACAGCCTCCTGGGGGAAGATACGCAGTATTTT. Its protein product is CASSVNSLLGEDTQYF. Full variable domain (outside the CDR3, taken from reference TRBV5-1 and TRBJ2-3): KAGVTQTPRYLIKTRGQQVTLSCSPISGHRSVSWYQQTPGQGLQFLFEYFSETQRNKGNFPGRFSGRQFSNSRSEMNVSTLELGDSALYLCASSVNSLLGEDTQYFGPGTRLTVL.

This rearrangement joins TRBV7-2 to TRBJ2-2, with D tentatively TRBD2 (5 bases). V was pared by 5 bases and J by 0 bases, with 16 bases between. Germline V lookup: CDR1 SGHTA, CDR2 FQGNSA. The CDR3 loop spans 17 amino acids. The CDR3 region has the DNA TGTGCCAGCAGCAAGCGCGGGCCGCCAACGAACACCGGGGAGCTGTTTTTT. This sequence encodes CASSKRGPPTNTGELFF.

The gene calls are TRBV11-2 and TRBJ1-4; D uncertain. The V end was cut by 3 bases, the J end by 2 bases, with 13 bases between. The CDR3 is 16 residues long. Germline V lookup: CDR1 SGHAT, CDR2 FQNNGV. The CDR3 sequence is CASSLQPRATNEKLFF. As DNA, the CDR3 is TGTGCCAGCAGCTTGCAGCCCCGGGCCACTAATGAAAAACTGTTTTTT.

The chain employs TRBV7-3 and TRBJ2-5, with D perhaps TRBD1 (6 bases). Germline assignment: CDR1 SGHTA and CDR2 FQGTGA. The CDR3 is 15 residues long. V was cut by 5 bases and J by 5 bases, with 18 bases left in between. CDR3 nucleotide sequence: TGTGCCAGCAGCCCAGGGGCGGGCCTCGACGAGACCCAGTACTTC. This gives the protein CASSPGAGLDETQYF.

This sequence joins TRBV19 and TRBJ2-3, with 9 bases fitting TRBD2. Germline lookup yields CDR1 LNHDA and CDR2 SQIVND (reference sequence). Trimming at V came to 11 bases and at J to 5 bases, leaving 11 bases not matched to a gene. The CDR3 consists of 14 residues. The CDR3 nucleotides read TGTGCCCGTCGGCGGGCGGGGGGGGGAGATACGCAGTATTTT. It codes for CARRRAGGGDTQYF.

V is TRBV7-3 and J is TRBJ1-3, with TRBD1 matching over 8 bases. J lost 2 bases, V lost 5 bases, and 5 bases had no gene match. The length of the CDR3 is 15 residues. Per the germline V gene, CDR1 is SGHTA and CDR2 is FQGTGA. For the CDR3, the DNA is TGTGCCAGCAGCATCGGGACAGGTGCTGGAAACACCATATATTTT. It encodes CASSIGTGAGNTIYF.

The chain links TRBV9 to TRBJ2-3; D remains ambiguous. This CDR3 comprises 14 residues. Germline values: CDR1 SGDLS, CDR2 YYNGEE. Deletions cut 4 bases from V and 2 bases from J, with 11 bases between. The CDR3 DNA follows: TGTGCCAGCAGCTTCGGCGGATTCACAGATACGCAGTATTTT. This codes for CASSFGGFTDTQYF.